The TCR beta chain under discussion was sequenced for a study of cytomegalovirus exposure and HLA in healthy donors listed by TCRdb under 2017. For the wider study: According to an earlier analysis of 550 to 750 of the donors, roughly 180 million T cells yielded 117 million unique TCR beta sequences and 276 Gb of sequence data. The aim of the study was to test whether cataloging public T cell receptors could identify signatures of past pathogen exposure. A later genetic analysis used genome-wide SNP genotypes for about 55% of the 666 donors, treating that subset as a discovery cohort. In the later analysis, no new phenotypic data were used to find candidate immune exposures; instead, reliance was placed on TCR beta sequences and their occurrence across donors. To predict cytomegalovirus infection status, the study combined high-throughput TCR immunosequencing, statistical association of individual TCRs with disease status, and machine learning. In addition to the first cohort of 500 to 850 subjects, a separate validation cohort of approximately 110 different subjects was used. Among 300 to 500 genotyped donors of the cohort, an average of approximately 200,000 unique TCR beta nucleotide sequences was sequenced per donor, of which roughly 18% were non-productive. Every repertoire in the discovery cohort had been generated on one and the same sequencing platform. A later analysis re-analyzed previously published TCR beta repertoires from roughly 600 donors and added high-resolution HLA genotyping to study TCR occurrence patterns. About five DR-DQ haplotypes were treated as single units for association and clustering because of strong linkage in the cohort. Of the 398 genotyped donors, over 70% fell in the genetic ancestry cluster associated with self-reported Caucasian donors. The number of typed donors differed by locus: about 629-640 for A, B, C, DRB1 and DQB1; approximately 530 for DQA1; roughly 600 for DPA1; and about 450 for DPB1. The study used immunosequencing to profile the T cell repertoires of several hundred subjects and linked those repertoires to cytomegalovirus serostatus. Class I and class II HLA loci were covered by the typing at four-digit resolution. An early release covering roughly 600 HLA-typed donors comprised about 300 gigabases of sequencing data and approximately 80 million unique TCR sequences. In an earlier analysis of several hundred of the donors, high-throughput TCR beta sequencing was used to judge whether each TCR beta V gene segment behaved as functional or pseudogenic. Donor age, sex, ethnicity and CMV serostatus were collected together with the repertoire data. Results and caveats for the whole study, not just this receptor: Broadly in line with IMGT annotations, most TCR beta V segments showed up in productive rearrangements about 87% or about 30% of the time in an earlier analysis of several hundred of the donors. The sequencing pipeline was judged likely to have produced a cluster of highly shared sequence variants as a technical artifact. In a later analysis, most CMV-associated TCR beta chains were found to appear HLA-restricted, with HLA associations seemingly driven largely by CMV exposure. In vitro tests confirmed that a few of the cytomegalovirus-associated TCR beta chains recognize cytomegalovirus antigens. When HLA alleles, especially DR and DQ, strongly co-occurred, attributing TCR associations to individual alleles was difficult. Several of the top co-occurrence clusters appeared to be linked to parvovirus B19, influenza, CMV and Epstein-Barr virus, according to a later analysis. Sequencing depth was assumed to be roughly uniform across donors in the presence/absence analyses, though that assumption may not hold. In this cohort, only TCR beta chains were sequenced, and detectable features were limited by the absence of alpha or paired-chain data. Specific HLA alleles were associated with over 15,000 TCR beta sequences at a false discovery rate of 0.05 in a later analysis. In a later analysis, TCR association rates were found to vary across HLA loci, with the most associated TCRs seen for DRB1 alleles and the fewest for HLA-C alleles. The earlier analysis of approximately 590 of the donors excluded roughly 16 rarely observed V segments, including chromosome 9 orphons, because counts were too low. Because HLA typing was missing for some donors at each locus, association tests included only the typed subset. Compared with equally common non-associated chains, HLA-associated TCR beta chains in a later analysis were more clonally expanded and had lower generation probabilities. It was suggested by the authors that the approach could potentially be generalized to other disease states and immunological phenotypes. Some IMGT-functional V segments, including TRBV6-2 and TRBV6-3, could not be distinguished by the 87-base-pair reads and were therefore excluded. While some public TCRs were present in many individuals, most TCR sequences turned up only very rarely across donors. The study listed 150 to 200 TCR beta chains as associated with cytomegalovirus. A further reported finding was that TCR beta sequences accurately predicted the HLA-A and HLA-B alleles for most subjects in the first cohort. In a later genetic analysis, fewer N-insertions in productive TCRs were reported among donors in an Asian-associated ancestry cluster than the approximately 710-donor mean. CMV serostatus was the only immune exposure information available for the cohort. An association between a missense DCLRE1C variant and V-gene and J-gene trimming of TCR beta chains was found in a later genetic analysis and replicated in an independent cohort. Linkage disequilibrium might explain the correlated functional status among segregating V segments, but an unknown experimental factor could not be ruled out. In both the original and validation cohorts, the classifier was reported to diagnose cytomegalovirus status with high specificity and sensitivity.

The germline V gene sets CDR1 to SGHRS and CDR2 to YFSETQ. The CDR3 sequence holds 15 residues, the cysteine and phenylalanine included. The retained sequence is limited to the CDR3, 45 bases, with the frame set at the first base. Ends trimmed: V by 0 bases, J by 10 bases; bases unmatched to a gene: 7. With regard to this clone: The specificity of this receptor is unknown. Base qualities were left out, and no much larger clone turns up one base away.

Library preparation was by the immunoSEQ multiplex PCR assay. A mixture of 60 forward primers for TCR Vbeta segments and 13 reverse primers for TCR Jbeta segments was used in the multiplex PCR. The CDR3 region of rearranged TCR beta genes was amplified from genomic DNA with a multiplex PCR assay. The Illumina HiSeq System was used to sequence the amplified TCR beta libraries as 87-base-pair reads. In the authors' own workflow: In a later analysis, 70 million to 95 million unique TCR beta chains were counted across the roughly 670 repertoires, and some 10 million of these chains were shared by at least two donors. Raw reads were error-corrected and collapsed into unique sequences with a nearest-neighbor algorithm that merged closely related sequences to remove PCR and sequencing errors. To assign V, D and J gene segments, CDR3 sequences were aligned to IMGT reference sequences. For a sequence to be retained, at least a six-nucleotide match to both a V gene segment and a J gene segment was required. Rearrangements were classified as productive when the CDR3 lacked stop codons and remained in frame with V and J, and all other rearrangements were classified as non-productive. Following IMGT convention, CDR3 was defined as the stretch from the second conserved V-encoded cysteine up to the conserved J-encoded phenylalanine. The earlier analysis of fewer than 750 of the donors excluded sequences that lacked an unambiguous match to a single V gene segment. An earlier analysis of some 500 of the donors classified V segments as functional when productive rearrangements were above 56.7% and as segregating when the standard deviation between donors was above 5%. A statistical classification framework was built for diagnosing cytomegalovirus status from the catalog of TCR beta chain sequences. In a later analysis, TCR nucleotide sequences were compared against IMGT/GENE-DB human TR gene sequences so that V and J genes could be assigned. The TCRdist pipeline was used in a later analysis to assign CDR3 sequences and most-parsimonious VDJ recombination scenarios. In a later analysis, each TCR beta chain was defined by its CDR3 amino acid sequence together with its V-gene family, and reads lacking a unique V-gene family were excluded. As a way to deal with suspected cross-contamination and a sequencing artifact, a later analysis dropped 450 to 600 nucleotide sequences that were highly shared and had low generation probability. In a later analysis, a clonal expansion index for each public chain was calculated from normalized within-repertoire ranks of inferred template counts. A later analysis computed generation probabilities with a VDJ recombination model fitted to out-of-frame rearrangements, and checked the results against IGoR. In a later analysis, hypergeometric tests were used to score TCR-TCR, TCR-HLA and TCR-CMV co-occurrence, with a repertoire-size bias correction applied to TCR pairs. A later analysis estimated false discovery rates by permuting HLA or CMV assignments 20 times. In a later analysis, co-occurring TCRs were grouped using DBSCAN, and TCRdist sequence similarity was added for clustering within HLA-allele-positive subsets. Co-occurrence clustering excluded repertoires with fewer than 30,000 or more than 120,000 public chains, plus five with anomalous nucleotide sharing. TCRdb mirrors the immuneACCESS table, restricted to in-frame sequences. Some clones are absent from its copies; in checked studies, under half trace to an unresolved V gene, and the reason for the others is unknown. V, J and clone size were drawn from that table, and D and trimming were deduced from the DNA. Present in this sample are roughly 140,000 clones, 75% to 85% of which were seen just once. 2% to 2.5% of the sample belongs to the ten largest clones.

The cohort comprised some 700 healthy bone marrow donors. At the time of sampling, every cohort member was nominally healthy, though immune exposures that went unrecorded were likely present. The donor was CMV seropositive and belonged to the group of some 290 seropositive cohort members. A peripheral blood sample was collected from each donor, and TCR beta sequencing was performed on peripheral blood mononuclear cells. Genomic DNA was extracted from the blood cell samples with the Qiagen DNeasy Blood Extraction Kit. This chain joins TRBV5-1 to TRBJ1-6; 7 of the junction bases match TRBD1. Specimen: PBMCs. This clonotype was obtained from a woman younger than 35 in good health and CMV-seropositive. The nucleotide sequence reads TGCGCCAGCAGCTTGGAAGAGACAGGGTCGTCACCCCTCCACTTT. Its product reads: CASSLEETGSSPLHF.